This TCR beta chain is drawn from a study of blood T cell repertoires in COVID-19. Libraries were prepared by immunoSEQ multiplex PCR; TCRdb keeps only in-frame clonotypes and omits some of them. Of 200,000 or so clones detected, about 88% appear once; the ten largest clones hold roughly 2.2%. Sequenced sample: peripheral blood. The receptor's source is a man between 65 and 79 years old with active or convalescent COVID-19.

CDR3 sequence (DNA): TGTGCCAGCAGCCTCCCGGGGGCTGGAAACACCATATATTTT. Translating gives CASSLPGAGNTIYF. The V gene is TRBV13, the J gene TRBJ1-3; weak D call: TRBD1 (5 bases). The V and J ends lost 5 bases and 2 bases respectively, with 10 bases between them. CDR3 length equals 14 residues. The germline V gene encodes CDR1 PRHDT and CDR2 FYEKMQ (reference sequence).